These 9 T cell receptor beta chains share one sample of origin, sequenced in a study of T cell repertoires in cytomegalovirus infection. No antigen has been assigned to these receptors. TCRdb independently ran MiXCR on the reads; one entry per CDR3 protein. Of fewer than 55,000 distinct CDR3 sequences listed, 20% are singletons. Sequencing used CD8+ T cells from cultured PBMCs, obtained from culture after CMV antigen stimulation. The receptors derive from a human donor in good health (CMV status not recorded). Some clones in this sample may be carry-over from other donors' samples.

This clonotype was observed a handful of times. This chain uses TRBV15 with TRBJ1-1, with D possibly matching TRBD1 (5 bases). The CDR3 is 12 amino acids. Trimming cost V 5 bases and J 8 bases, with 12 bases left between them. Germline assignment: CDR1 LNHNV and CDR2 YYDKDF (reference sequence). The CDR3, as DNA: TGTGCCACCAGCCCGAGGGACGGGGAAGCTTTCTTT. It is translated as CATSPRDGEAFF.

CDR3: CASSRQGADEQFF. DNA for the CDR3: TGTGCCAGCAGCCGACAGGGGGCCGATGAGCAGTTCTTC. The rearrangement uses TRBV7-8 and TRBJ2-1; TRBD1 matches 10 bases. The CDR3 sequence is 13 residues long. J lost 8 bases, V lost 5 bases, and 3 bases had no gene match. The germline V gene has CDR1 SGHVS and CDR2 FQNEAQ.

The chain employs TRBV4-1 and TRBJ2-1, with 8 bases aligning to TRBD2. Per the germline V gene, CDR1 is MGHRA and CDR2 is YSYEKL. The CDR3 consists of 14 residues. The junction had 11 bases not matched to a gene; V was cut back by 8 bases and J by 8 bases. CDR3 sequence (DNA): TGCGCCAGCGGACGGGGGGGGAGGGTCGATGAGCAGTTCTTC. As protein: CASGRGGRVDEQFF.

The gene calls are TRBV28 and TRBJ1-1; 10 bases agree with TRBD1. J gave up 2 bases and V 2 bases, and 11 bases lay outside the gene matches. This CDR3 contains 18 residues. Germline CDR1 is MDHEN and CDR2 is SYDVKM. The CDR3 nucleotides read TGTGCCAGCAGTTTAATCCGGGACAGGGGCTTACATAACACTGAAGCTTTCTTT. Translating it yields CASSLIRDRGLHNTEAFF.

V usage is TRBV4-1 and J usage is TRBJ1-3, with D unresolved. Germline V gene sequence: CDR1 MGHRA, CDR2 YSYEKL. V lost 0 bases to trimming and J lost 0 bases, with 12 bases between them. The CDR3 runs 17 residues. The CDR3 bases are TGCGCCAGCAGCCAAGATCTTCCGGCGCTCTCTGGAAACACCATATATTTT. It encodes CASSQDLPALSGNTIYF.

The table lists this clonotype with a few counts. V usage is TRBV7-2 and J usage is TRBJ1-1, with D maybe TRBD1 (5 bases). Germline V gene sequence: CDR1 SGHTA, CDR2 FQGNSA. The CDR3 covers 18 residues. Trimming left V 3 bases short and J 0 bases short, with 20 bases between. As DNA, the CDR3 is TGTGCCAGCAGCTTCACCCCAGGAGGAGGGGCTGTGAACACTGAAGCTTTCTTT. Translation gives CASSFTPGGGAVNTEAFF. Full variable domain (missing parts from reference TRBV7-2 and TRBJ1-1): GAGVSQSPSNKVTEKGKDVELRCDPISGHTALYWYRQSLGQGLEFLIYFQGNSAPDKSGLPSDRFSAERTGGSVSTLTIQRTQQEDSAVYLCASSFTPGGGAVNTEAFFGQGTRLTVV.

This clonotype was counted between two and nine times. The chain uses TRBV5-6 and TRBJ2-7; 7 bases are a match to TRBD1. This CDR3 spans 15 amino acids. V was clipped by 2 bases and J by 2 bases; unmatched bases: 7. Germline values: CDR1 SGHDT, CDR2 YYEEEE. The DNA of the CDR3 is TGTGCCAGCAGCTTTCAAACAGGGGCGACCTACGAGCAGTACTTC. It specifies CASSFQTGATYEQYF.

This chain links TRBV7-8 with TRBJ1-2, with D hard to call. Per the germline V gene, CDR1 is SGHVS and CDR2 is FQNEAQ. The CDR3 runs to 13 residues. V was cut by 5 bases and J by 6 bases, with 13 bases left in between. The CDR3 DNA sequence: TGTGCCAGCAGCCCGGCGACGTCGGATGGCTACACCTTC. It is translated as CASSPATSDGYTF.

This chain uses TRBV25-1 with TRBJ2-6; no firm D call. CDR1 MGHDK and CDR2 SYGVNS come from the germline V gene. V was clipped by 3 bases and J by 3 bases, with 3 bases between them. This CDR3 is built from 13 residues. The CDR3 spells CASSEGGANVLTF. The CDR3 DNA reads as TGTGCCAGCAGTGAGGGTGGGGCCAACGTCCTGACTTTC.